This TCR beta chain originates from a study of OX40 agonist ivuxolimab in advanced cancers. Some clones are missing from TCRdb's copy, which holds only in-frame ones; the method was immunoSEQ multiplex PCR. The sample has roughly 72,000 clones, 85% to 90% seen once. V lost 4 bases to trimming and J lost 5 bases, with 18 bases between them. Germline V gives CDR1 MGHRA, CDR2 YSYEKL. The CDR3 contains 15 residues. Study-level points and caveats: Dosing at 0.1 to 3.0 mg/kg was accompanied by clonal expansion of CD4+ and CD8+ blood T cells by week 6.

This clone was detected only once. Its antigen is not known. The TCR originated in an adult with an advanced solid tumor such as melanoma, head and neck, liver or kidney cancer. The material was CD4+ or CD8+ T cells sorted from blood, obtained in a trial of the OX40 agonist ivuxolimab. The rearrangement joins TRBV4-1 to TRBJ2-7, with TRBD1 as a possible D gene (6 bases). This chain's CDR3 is CASSRQSWQGNEQYF. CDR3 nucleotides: TGCGCCAGCAGCCGGCAATCCTGGCAGGGGAACGAGCAGTACTTC.